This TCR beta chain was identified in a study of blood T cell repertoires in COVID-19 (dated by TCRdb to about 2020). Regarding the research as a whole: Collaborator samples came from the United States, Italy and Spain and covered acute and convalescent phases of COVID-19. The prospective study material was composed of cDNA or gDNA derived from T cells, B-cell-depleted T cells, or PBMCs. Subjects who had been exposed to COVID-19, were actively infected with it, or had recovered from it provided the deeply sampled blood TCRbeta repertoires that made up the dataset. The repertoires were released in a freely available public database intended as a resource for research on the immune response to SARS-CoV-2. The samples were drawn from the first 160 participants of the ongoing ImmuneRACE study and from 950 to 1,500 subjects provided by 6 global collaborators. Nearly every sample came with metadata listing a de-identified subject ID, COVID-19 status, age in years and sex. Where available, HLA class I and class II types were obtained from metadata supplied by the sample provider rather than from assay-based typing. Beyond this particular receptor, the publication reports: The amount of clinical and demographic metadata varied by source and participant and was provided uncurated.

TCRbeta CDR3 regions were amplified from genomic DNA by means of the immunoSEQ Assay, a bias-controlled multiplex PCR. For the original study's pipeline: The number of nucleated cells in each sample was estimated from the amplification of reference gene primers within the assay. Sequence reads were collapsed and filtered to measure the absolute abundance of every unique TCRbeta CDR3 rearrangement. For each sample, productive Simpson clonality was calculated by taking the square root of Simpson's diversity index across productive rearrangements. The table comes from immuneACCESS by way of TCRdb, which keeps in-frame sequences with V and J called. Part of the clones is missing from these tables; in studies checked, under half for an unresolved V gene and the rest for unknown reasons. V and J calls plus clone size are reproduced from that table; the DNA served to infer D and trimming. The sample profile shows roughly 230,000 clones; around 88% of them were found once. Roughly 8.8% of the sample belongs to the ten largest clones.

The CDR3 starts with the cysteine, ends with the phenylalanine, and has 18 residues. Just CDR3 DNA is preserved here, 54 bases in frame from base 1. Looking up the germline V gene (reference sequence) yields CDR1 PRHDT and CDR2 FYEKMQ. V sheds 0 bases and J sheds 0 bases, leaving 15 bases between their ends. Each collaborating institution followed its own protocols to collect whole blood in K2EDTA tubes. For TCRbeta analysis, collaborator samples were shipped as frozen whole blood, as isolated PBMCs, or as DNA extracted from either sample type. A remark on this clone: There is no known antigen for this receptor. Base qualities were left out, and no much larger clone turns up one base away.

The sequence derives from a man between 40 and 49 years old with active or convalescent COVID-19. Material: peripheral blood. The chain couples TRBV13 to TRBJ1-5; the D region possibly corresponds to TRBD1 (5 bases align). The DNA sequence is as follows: TGTGCCAGCAGCTTAGGCGGCGGACACCCTTATAGCAATCAGCCCCAGCATTTT. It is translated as CASSLGGGHPYSNQPQHF.